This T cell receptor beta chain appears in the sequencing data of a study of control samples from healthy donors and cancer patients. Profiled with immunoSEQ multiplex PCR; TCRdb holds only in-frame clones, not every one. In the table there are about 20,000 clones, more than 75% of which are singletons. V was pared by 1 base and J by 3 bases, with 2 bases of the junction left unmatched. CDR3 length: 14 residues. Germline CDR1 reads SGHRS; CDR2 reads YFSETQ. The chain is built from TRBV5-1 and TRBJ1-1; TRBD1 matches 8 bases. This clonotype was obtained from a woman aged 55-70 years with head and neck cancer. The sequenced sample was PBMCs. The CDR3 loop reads CASSLTGGDTEAFF. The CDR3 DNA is TGCGCCAGCAGCTTGACAGGGGGGGACACTGAAGCTTTCTTT. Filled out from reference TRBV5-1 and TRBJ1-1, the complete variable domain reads KAGVTQTPRYLIKTRGQQVTLSCSPISGHRSVSWYQQTPGQGLQFLFEYFSETQRNKGNFPGRFSGRQFSNSRSEMNVSTLELGDSALYLCASSLTGGDTEAFFGQGTRLTVV.